The rows below give T cell receptor beta chains drawn from one sample of a study of T cell repertoires in cytomegalovirus infection. These TCRs are of unknown antigen specificity. TCRdb processed the reads anew with MiXCR; each CDR3 protein has one entry. The sample records around 900,000 distinct CDR3 sequences, about a third being singletons. The sequencing here drew on cultured CD8+ T cells from PBMCs, taken from culture after CMV antigen stimulation. These receptors were collected from a human donor in good health (CMV status not recorded). Some clones in this sample may be carry-over from other donors' samples. Both conserved end residues are part of each CDR3. The D gene is left open where the match is weak. Clone size appears in some rows only: once, few, many, or a class for an expanded clone.

v_gene: TRBV2; d_gene: NA; abundance: many; j_gene: TRBJ2-7; CDR3nt: TGTGCCAGCAGTGCTGGACCTTACGAGCAGTACTTC; CDR3aa: CASSAGPYEQYF
v_gene: TRBV27; d_gene: TRBD1; abundance: NA; j_gene: TRBJ2-7; CDR3nt: TGTGCCAGCAGTCCCGGGACAGGGAACGAGCAGTACTTC; CDR3aa: CASSPGTGNEQYF
v_gene: TRBV5-6; d_gene: NA; abundance: NA; j_gene: TRBJ1-5; CDR3nt: TGTGCCAGCAGCTCCGGGACAACAGTCCCGCCCCAGCATTTT; CDR3aa: CASSSGTTVPPQHF
v_gene: TRBV9; d_gene: TRBD2; abundance: few; j_gene: TRBJ2-3; CDR3nt: TGTGCCAGCAGCCCAGTGGAGCGGGGGGGCTCAGATACGCAGTATTTT; CDR3aa: CASSPVERGGSDTQYF
v_gene: TRBV5-6; d_gene: NA; abundance: many; j_gene: TRBJ2-1; CDR3nt: TGCGCCAGCAGCTTGACCCGGAATGAGCAGTTCTTC; CDR3aa: CASSLTRNEQFF
v_gene: TRBV6-5; d_gene: TRBD2; abundance: NA; j_gene: TRBJ2-2; CDR3nt: TGTGCCAGCAGTTACCGGGTAGCGGGGGCCTACACCGGGGAGCTGTTTTTT; CDR3aa: CASSYRVAGAYTGELFF
v_gene: TRBV3-1; d_gene: NA; abundance: NA; j_gene: TRBJ2-3; CDR3nt: TGTGCCAGCAGCCAAGCATACCAGGGCGCAGATACGCAGTATTTT; CDR3aa: CASSQAYQGADTQYF
v_gene: TRBV6-6; d_gene: TRBD1; abundance: NA; j_gene: TRBJ2-6; CDR3nt: TGTGCCAGCAGTTCCAGCCGGGACAGGGCTGGGGCCAACGTCCTGACTTTC; CDR3aa: CASSSSRDRAGANVLTF
v_gene: TRBV20-1; d_gene: TRBD1; abundance: NA; j_gene: TRBJ2-7; CDR3nt: TGCAGTGCTAGGGGGACAGGGGAACCCTACGAGCAGTACTTC; CDR3aa: CSARGTGEPYEQYF
v_gene: TRBV12-3/TRBV12-4; d_gene: NA; abundance: few; j_gene: TRBJ1-2; CDR3nt: TGTGCCAGCAGTTTAGTACCAGGGGCCTATGGCTACACCTTC; CDR3aa: CASSLVPGAYGYTF
v_gene: TRBV6-5; d_gene: TRBD1; abundance: many; j_gene: TRBJ2-5; CDR3nt: TGTGCCAGCAGTCACTTCAGGGGGCGCGTGGGAGAGACCCAGTACTTC; CDR3aa: CASSHFRGRVGETQYF
v_gene: TRBV6-5; d_gene: TRBD1; abundance: few; j_gene: TRBJ1-1; CDR3nt: TGTGCCAGCAAGACAGGGACGAACACTGAAGCTTTCTTT; CDR3aa: CASKTGTNTEAFF
v_gene: TRBV28; d_gene: NA; abundance: NA; j_gene: TRBJ1-6; CDR3nt: TGTGCCAGCAGTTTCGCATCACCCCTCCACTTT; CDR3aa: CASSFASPLHF
v_gene: TRBV7-8; d_gene: NA; abundance: few; j_gene: TRBJ1-5; CDR3nt: TGTGCCAGCAGCGTGAAGGGGGGGATTAGCAATCAGCCCCAGCATTTT; CDR3aa: CASSVKGGISNQPQHF
v_gene: TRBV18; d_gene: NA; abundance: NA; j_gene: TRBJ2-4; CDR3nt: TGTGCCAGCTCACCAGAGGTCGGAGCCAAAAACATTCAGTACTTC; CDR3aa: CASSPEVGAKNIQYF
v_gene: TRBV28; d_gene: NA; abundance: NA; j_gene: TRBJ2-3; CDR3nt: TGTGCCAGCAGCCCCCGACAGAGCACAGATACGCAGTATTTT; CDR3aa: CASSPRQSTDTQYF
v_gene: TRBV29-1; d_gene: NA; abundance: few; j_gene: TRBJ1-2; CDR3nt: TGCAGCGTTGAACGGCAGTATGGCTACACCTTC; CDR3aa: CSVERQYGYTF
v_gene: TRBV29-1; d_gene: TRBD1; abundance: NA; j_gene: TRBJ2-6; CDR3nt: TGCAGCGTTGAGCACAGGGGGCCTGGGGCCAACGTCCTGACTTTC; CDR3aa: CSVEHRGPGANVLTF
v_gene: TRBV2; d_gene: TRBD1; abundance: NA; j_gene: TRBJ2-7; CDR3nt: TGTGCCAGCAGTGAGGAGGGACAGGGGGCATACGAGCAGTACTTC; CDR3aa: CASSEEGQGAYEQYF
v_gene: TRBV27; d_gene: NA; abundance: NA; j_gene: TRBJ1-2; CDR3nt: TGTGCCAGCAGTTTATCGTTCGGGACTAACTATGGCTACACCTTC; CDR3aa: CASSLSFGTNYGYTF
v_gene: TRBV19; d_gene: TRBD2; abundance: NA; j_gene: TRBJ2-1; CDR3nt: TGTGCCAGTAGTATCAGCGGGGGACTTTTAGACAATGAGCAGTTCTTC; CDR3aa: CASSISGGLLDNEQFF
v_gene: TRBV19; d_gene: NA; abundance: NA; j_gene: TRBJ1-5; CDR3nt: TGTGCCAGTACCAGGTTTACCCATATAGGCAATCAGCCCCAGCATTTT; CDR3aa: CASTRFTHIGNQPQHF
v_gene: TRBV12-3/TRBV12-4; d_gene: NA; abundance: NA; j_gene: TRBJ1-4; CDR3nt: TGTGCCAGCAGTTTTAGTGCGGGGGCCAGTGAAAAACTGTTTTTT; CDR3aa: CASSFSAGASEKLFF
v_gene: TRBV20-1; d_gene: NA; abundance: few; j_gene: TRBJ1-2; CDR3nt: TGCAGTGCTATCGACAGTCTAATCTATGGCTACACCTTC; CDR3aa: CSAIDSLIYGYTF
v_gene: TRBV7-9; d_gene: TRBD1; abundance: many; j_gene: TRBJ1-3; CDR3nt: TGTGCCAGCAGCTCAACTTTCTTGGACAGGGGTGGTGGAAACACCATATATTTT; CDR3aa: CASSSTFLDRGGGNTIYF
v_gene: TRBV4-3; d_gene: NA; abundance: NA; j_gene: TRBJ2-2; CDR3nt: TGCGCCAGCAGCCAAGATCAAGCAAACACCGGGGAGCTGTTTTTT; CDR3aa: CASSQDQANTGELFF
v_gene: TRBV7-6; d_gene: TRBD1; abundance: many; j_gene: TRBJ1-1; CDR3nt: TGTGCCAGCAGCTTAGGGACAGGGGGCGCCGCGGACACTGAAGCTTTCTTT; CDR3aa: CASSLGTGGAADTEAFF
v_gene: TRBV6-2/TRBV6-3; d_gene: NA; abundance: NA; j_gene: TRBJ2-7; CDR3nt: TGTGCCAGCCGTATGGAAAGGCCCTACGAGCAGTACTTC; CDR3aa: CASRMERPYEQYF
v_gene: TRBV7-6; d_gene: TRBD1; abundance: few; j_gene: TRBJ1-5; CDR3nt: TGTGCCAGCAGTCCTTCAGGGGGAAGTCAGCCCCAGCATTTT; CDR3aa: CASSPSGGSQPQHF
v_gene: TRBV12-3/TRBV12-4; d_gene: NA; abundance: few; j_gene: TRBJ1-2; CDR3nt: TGTGCCAGCAGTTCAAATAGGGCGAACTATGGCTACACCTTC; CDR3aa: CASSSNRANYGYTF
v_gene: TRBV4-1; d_gene: TRBD2; abundance: NA; j_gene: TRBJ2-3; CDR3nt: TGCGCCAGCAGCTACAGCGGGGGACGTAGCACAGATACGCAGTATTTT; CDR3aa: CASSYSGGRSTDTQYF
v_gene: TRBV6-2/TRBV6-3; d_gene: NA; abundance: few; j_gene: TRBJ2-1; CDR3nt: TGTGCCAGCAGTTACTCCTGGGAGCAGTTCTTC; CDR3aa: CASSYSWEQFF
v_gene: TRBV6-5; d_gene: TRBD2; abundance: few; j_gene: TRBJ2-1; CDR3nt: TGTGCCAGCAGTTCGACTAGCGGGGGGCTACATGAGCAGTTCTTC; CDR3aa: CASSSTSGGLHEQFF
v_gene: TRBV7-2; d_gene: TRBD2; abundance: many; j_gene: TRBJ2-3; CDR3nt: TGTGCCAGCAGCTTACGTCAGAAGGGCGGGGGAGGGCGACTCACAGATACGCAGTATTTT; CDR3aa: CASSLRQKGGGGRLTDTQYF
v_gene: TRBV7-8; d_gene: NA; abundance: many; j_gene: TRBJ2-5; CDR3nt: TGTGCCAGCAGCCGAACGGGGGGCAGGTCGGAGACCCAGTACTTC; CDR3aa: CASSRTGGRSETQYF
v_gene: TRBV2; d_gene: NA; abundance: NA; j_gene: TRBJ2-1; CDR3nt: TGTGCCAGCAGCCAGAGGACTGACTACAATGAGCAGTTCTTC; CDR3aa: CASSQRTDYNEQFF
v_gene: TRBV7-8; d_gene: TRBD1; abundance: NA; j_gene: TRBJ1-2; CDR3nt: TGTGCCAGCAGCTTAGGAGGGGGCCAATCTAACTATGGCTACACCTTC; CDR3aa: CASSLGGGQSNYGYTF
v_gene: TRBV6-5; d_gene: NA; abundance: few; j_gene: TRBJ2-6; CDR3nt: TGTGCCAGCACTTATACCGGGCCTGAGTTCTCTGGGGCCAACGTCCTGACTTTC; CDR3aa: CASTYTGPEFSGANVLTF
v_gene: TRBV7-2; d_gene: NA; abundance: NA; j_gene: TRBJ1-1; CDR3nt: TGTGCCAGCAGCTCCAGGGTAAAGGACACTGAAGCTTTCTTT; CDR3aa: CASSSRVKDTEAFF
v_gene: TRBV24-1; d_gene: TRBD2; abundance: many; j_gene: TRBJ2-3; CDR3nt: TGTGCCACCAGTGCGGGGGGAAGTAGAGATACGCAGTATTTT; CDR3aa: CATSAGGSRDTQYF
v_gene: TRBV5-5; d_gene: NA; abundance: few; j_gene: TRBJ1-2; CDR3nt: TGTGCCAGCGCAGGGGAAGGGGGAAACTATGGCTACACCTTC; CDR3aa: CASAGEGGNYGYTF
v_gene: TRBV12-3/TRBV12-4; d_gene: NA; abundance: NA; j_gene: TRBJ1-2; CDR3nt: TGTGCCAGCAGTTTAAAGGAACACTATGGCTACACCTTC; CDR3aa: CASSLKEHYGYTF
v_gene: TRBV7-2; d_gene: NA; abundance: many; j_gene: TRBJ2-2; CDR3nt: TGTGCCAGCAGCTTCGACAGTAACACCGGGGAGCTGTTTTTT; CDR3aa: CASSFDSNTGELFF
v_gene: TRBV18; d_gene: NA; abundance: NA; j_gene: TRBJ1-2; CDR3nt: TGTGCCAGCTCACCAGGGCAAGCCGGAAGCTATGGCTACACCTTC; CDR3aa: CASSPGQAGSYGYTF
v_gene: TRBV10-3; d_gene: TRBD1; abundance: few; j_gene: TRBJ1-2; CDR3nt: TGTGCCATTGGACAGGGCGGGGGCTACACCTTC; CDR3aa: CAIGQGGGYTF
v_gene: TRBV20-1; d_gene: TRBD2; abundance: NA; j_gene: TRBJ2-1; CDR3nt: TGCAGTGCTAGCGGGCGGGGGGGCCCCCATGAGCAGTTCTTC; CDR3aa: CSASGRGGPHEQFF
v_gene: TRBV7-6; d_gene: NA; abundance: many; j_gene: TRBJ2-7; CDR3nt: TGTGCCAGCAGTTCCACTGGGCCAGACGAGCAGTACTTC; CDR3aa: CASSSTGPDEQYF
v_gene: TRBV6-1; d_gene: NA; abundance: few; j_gene: TRBJ1-2; CDR3nt: TGTGCCAGCAGGGGGGGGGATTTCTATGGCTACACCTTC; CDR3aa: CASRGGDFYGYTF
v_gene: TRBV7-4; d_gene: NA; abundance: NA; j_gene: TRBJ1-2; CDR3nt: TGTGCCAGCACCAGGGCGGGACAAGCCATAAACTATGGCTACACCTTC; CDR3aa: CASTRAGQAINYGYTF
v_gene: TRBV27; d_gene: NA; abundance: NA; j_gene: TRBJ2-1; CDR3nt: TGTGCCAGCAGTCTACTCTCTGGGTGGGGCGATGAGCAGTTCTTC; CDR3aa: CASSLLSGWGDEQFF
v_gene: TRBV12-3/TRBV12-4; d_gene: TRBD1; abundance: many; j_gene: TRBJ1-2; CDR3nt: TGTGCCACCGACGACAGGGGTGACTATGGCTACACCTTC; CDR3aa: CATDDRGDYGYTF